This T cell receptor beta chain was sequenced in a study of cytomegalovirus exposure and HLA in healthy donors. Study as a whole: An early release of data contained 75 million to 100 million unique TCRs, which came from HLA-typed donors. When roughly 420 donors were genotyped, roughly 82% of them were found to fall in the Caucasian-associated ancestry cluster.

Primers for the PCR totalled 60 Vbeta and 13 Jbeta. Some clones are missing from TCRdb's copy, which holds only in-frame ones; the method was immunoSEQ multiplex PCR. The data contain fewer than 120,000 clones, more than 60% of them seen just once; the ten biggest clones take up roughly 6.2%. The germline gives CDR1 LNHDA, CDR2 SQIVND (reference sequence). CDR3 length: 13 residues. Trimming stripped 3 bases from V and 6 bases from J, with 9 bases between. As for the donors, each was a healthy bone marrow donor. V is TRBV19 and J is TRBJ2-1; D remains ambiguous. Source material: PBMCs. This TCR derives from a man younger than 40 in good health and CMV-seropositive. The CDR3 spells CASSISEANEQFF. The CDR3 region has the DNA TGTGCCAGTAGTATTTCCGAGGCCAATGAGCAGTTCTTC.